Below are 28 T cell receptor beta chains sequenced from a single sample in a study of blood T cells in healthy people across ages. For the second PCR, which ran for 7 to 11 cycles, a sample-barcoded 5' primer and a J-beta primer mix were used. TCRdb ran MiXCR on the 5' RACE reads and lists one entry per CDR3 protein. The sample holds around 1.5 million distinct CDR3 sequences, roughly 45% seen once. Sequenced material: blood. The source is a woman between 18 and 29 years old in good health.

CDR3 residues: CASGSTLNYGYTF. CDR3 coding DNA: TGTGCCAGCGGCTCGACACTGAACTATGGCTACACCTTC. The chain links TRBV7-2 to TRBJ1-2; D not resolved. The germline gives CDR1 SGHTA, CDR2 FQGNSA. The ends were cut back, 8 bases at V and 2 bases at J, with 12 bases in the middle. The CDR3 length is 13 residues.

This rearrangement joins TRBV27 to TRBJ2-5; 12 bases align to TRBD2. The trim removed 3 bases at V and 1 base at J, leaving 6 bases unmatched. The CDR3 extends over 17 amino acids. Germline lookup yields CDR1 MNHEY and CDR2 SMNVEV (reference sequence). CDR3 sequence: CASSFSKTSGGQETQYF. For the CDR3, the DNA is TGTGCCAGCAGTTTCTCCAAGACTAGCGGGGGCCAAGAGACCCAGTACTTC.

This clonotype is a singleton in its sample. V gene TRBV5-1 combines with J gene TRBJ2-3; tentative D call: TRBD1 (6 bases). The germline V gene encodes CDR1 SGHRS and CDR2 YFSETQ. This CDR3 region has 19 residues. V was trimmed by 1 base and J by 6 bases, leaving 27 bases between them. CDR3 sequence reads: CASSLFLNSIDRFRDTQYF. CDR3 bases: TGCGCCAGCAGCTTGTTTCTCAACTCGATCGACAGGTTCCGGGATACGCAGTATTTT.

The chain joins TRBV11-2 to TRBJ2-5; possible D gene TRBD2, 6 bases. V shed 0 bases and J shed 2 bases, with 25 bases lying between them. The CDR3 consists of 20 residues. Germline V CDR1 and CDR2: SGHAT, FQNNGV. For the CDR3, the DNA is TGTGCCAGCAGCTTAGATGCGGACCAGTATCGAAAAGCGGGTCAAGAGACCCAGTACTTC. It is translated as CASSLDADQYRKAGQETQYF.

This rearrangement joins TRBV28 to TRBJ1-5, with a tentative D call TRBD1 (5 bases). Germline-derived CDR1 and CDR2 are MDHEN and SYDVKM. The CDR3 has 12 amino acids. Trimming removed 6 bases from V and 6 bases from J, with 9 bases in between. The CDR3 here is CASRPQGQPQHF. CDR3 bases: TGTGCCAGCAGGCCCCAGGGTCAGCCCCAGCATTTT.

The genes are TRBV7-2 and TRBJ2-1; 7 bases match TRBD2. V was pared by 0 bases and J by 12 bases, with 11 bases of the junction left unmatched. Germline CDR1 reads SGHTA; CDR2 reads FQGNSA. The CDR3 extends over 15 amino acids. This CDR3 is CASSLAFLGPGGQFF. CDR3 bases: TGTGCCAGCAGCTTAGCGTTTTTGGGGCCGGGGGGGCAGTTCTTC.

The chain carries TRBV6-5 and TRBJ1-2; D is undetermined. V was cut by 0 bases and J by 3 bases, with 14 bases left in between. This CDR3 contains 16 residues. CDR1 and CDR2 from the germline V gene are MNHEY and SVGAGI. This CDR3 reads CASSYSSGGQYYGYTF. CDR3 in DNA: TGTGCCAGCAGTTACTCGAGTGGCGGCCAGTACTATGGCTACACCTTC.

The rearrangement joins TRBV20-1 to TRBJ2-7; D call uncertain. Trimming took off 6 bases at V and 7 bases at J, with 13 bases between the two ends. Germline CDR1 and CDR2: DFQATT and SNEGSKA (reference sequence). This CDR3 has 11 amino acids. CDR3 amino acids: CSAEPFNEQYF. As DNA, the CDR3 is TGCAGTGCCGAACCGTTCAATGAGCAGTACTTC.

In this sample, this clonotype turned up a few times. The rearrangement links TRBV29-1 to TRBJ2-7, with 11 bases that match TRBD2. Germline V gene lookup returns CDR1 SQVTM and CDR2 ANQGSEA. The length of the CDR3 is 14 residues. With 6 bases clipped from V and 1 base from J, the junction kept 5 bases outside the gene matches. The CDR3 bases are TGCAGCGTGGAACTAGCGGGGGTGTCCTACGAGCAGTACTTC. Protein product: CSVELAGVSYEQYF.

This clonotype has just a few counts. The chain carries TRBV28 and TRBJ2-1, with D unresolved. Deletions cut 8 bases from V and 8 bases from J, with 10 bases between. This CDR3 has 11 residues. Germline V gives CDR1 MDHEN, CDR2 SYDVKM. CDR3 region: CASVARDEQFF. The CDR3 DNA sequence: TGTGCCAGCGTTGCACGGGATGAGCAGTTCTTC.

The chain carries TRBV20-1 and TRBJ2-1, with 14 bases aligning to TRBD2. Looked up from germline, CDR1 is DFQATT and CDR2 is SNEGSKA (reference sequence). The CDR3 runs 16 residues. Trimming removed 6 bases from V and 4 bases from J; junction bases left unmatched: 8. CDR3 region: CSAPGTSGGAYNEQFF. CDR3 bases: TGCAGTGCCCCTGGGACTAGCGGGGGTGCATACAATGAGCAGTTCTTC.

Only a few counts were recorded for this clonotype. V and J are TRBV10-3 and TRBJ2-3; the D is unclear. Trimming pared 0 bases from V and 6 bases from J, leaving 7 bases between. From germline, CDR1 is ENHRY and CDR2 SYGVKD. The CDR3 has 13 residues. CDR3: CAISESSADTQYF. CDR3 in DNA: TGTGCCATCAGTGAGTCGTCGGCGGATACGCAGTATTTT.

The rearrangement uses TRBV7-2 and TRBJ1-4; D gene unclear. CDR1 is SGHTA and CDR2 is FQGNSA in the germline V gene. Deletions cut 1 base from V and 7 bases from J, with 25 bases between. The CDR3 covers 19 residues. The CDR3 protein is CASSLDIPSGDRPGEKLFF. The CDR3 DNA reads TGTGCCAGCAGCTTAGATATCCCCTCCGGAGACCGCCCGGGTGAAAAACTGTTTTTT.

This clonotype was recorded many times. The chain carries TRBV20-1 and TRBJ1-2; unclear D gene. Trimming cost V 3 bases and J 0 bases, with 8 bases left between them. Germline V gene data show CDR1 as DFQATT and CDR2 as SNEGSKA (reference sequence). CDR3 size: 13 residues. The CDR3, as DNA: TGCAGTGCTAGGCGGGCAGCTAACTATGGCTACACCTTC. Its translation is CSARRAANYGYTF.

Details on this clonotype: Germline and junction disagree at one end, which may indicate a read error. This CDR3 is CACSLAGESREKLFF. The CDR3 DNA sequence: TGTGCCTGCAGCTTGGCAGGGGAAAGTCGTGAAAAACTGTTTTTT. This chain joins TRBV5-5 and TRBJ1-4; weak D call: TRBD1 (6 bases). Germline lookup yields CDR1 SGHKS and CDR2 YYEKEE (reference sequence). The CDR3 consists of 15 residues.

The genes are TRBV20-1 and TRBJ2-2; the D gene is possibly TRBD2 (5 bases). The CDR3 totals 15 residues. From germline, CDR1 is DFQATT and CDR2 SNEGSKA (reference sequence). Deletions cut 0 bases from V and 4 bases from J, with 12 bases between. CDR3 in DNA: TGCAGTGCTAGAGATCACAAGCGGCTCACCGGGGAGCTGTTTTTT. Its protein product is CSARDHKRLTGELFF.

The CDR3 DNA sequence: TGCGCCAGCAGCTTGGAGCCTAGCGGAAACTACGAGCAGTACTTC. It is translated as CASSLEPSGNYEQYF. The chain uses TRBV5-1 and TRBJ2-7; 7 nucleotides line up with TRBD2. The CDR3 runs to 15 residues. From germline, CDR1 is SGHRS and CDR2 YFSETQ. V shed 0 bases, J shed 3 bases, and the junction held 6 bases outside the gene matches.

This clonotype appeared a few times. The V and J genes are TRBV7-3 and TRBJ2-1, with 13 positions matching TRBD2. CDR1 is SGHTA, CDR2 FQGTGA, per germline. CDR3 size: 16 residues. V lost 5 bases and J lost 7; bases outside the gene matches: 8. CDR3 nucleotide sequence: TGTGCCAGCAGCCCCCCGACTAGCGGGGGGTTAAATGAGCAGTTCTTC. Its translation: CASSPPTSGGLNEQFF.

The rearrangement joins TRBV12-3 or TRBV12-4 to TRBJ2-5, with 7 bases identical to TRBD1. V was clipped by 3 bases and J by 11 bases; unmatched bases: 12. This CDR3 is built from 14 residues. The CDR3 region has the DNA TGTGCCAGCAGTTTTCGACAGGGTAGTGGTGAGCAGTACTTC. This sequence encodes CASSFRQGSGEQYF.

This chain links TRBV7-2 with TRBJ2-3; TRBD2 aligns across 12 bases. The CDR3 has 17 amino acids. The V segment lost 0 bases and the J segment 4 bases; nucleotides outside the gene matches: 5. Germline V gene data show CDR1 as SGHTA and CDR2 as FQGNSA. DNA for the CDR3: TGTGCCAGCAGCTTAGCCCGACTAGCGGGAGTCCCAGATACGCAGTATTTT. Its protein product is CASSLARLAGVPDTQYF.

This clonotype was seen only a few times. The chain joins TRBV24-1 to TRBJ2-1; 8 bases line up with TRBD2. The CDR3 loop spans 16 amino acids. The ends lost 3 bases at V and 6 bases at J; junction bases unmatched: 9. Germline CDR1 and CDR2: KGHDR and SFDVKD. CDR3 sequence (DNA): TGTGCCACCAGTGATGCTGGGACTAGGGTTCCCAATGAGCAGTTCTTC. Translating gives CATSDAGTRVPNEQFF.

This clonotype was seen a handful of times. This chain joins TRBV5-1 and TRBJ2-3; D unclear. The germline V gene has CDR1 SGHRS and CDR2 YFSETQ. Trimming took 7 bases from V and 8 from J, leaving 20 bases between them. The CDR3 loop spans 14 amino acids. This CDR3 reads CASSPPVEQFTQYF. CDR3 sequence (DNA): TGCGCCAGCTCTCCGCCGGTGGAACAGTTTACGCAGTATTTT.

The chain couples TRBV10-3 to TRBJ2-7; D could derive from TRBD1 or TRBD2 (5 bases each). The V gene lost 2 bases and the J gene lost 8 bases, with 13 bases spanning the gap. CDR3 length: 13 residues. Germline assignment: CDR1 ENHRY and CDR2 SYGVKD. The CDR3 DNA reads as TGTGCCATCAGTGAGGGCCGGGACGAAAAGCAGTACTTC. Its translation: CAISEGRDEKQYF.

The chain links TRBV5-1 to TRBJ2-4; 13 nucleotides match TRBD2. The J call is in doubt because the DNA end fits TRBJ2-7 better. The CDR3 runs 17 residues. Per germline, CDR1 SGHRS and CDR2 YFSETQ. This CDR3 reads CASSSAGRTSGSDEQYF. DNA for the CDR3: TGCGCCAGCAGCTCCGCAGGCCGGACTAGCGGGAGCGACGAGCAGTACTTC.

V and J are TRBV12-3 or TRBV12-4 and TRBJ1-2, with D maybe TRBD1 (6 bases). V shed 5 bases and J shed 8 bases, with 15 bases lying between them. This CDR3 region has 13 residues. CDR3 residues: CASSLLTGIGYTF. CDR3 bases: TGTGCCAGCAGTCTACTAACAGGGATCGGCTACACCTTC.

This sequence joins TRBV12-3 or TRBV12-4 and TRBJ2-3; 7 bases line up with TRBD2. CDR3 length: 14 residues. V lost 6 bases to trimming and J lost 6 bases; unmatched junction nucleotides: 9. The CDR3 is CASSPSGKVDTQYF. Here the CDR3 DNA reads TGTGCCAGCAGCCCTAGCGGCAAAGTGGATACGCAGTATTTT.

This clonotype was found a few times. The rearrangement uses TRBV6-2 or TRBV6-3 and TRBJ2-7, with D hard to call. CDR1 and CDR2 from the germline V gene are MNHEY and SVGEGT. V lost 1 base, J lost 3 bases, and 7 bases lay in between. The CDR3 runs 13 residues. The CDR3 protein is CASSYWQDYEQYF. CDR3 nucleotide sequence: TGTGCCAGCAGTTACTGGCAGGACTACGAGCAGTACTTC.

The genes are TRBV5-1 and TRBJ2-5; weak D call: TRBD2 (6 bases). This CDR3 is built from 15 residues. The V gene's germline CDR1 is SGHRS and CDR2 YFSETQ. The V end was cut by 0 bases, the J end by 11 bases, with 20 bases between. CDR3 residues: CASSLEGLGPNEQYF. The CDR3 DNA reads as TGCGCCAGCAGCTTGGAGGGACTGGGGCCCAATGAGCAGTACTTC.